The next 26 T cell receptor beta chains were all read from a single sample in a study of vaccination and CD4 T cells after COVID-19. Sequencing of DNA taken from cultured CD4+ T cells relied on the Oncomine TCR Beta short-read assay. TCRdb passed the PCR reads through MiXCR, listing each CDR3 protein once. The sample includes under 25,000 distinct CDR3 sequences, around three fifths seen only once; the top ten take roughly 3.1%. Treatment specified: approximately 9-day PBMC culture with coronavirus spike peptide pools or control peptides (ViraFEST assay). These receptors have no known antigen. Sequencing used CD4+ T cells from blood, cultured in vitro. These receptors all come from a human donor who had recovered from COVID-19.

The chain carries TRBV11-3 and TRBJ2-7, with D hard to call. Germline V gene data show CDR1 as SGHNT and CDR2 as YENEEA. The CDR3 totals 13 residues. Trimming removed 2 bases at V and 7 bases at J, with 12 bases between. The CDR3 nucleotides read TGTGCCAGCAGCTTAACTGACGAAGGTGAGCAGTACTTC. As protein: CASSLTDEGEQYF.

The CDR3 nucleotides read TGTGCCAGCAGCTTACTAGCGGGGGCCGCGAACACCGGGGAGCTGTTTTTT. Translating it yields CASSLLAGAANTGELFF. V usage is TRBV7-8 and J usage is TRBJ2-2; 10 positions match TRBD2. Trimming cost V 2 bases and J 0 bases; bases outside gene matches: 3. This CDR3 is built from 17 residues. CDR1 and CDR2 (germline): SGHVS, FQNEAQ.

The rearrangement uses TRBV4-3 and TRBJ1-3; D remains unclear. Germline values: CDR1 LGHNA, CDR2 YSLEER. This CDR3 is 16 amino acids long. Trimming removed 0 bases at V and 0 bases at J, with 9 bases between. The CDR3 DNA reads as TGCGCCAGCAGCCAAGAACTTGGCAGCTCTGGAAACACCATATATTTT. Translation gives CASSQELGSSGNTIYF.

In its sample, this clonotype was seen a few times. The chain couples TRBV27 to TRBJ1-1, with 8 bases that match TRBD1. The CDR3 is 12 amino acids. Germline CDR1 and CDR2: MNHEY and SMNVEV (reference sequence). Trimming cost V 8 bases and J 3 bases; bases outside gene matches: 2. In DNA, the CDR3 is TGTGCCAGCCGACAGGGGCACACTGAAGCTTTCTTT. Encoded protein: CASRQGHTEAFF.

This clonotype was counted only a few times. This sequence joins TRBV6-5 and TRBJ2-7, with D perhaps matching TRBD1 (5 bases). The CDR3 consists of 14 residues. Trimming left V 0 bases short and J 5 bases short, with 11 bases between. Germline V lookup: CDR1 MNHEY, CDR2 SVGAGI. The chain's CDR3 is CASSYSRGTNEQYF. For the CDR3, the DNA is TGTGCCAGCAGTTACTCTAGGGGAACCAACGAGCAGTACTTC.

This clonotype occurred once. Written as DNA, the CDR3 is TGTGCCACCTCTAGCGGGGGGGCGGGAGATACGCAGTATTTT. It translates to CATSSGGAGDTQYF. The V call is TRBV10-3, the J call TRBJ2-3, with TRBD2 matching over 12 bases. This CDR3 comprises 14 residues. Germline loops: CDR1 ENHRY, CDR2 SYGVKD. V lost 10 bases and J lost 5; bases outside the gene matches: 7.

This chain uses TRBV7-2 with TRBJ1-2, with a possible D match to TRBD1 (5 bases). V gave up 1 base and J gave up 8 bases, with 20 bases separating them. Germline values: CDR1 SGHTA, CDR2 FQGNSA. The CDR3 contains 16 residues. The CDR3 region is CASSLGGVREARGYTF. Written as DNA, the CDR3 is TGTGCCAGCAGCTTAGGGGGGGTCAGGGAGGCGCGCGGCTACACCTTC.

The chain employs TRBV30 and TRBJ1-1, with 7 positions matching TRBD1. J lost 0 bases, V lost 3 bases, and 7 bases had no gene match. This CDR3 has 15 residues. CDR1 and CDR2 from the germline V gene are GTSNPN and SVGIG (reference sequence). The CDR3 DNA follows: TGTGCCTGGAGAAGAGGGACAGTGATGAACACTGAAGCTTTCTTT. Translating gives CAWRRGTVMNTEAFF.

V is TRBV11-2 and J is TRBJ1-1; D uncertain. The germline V gene encodes CDR1 SGHAT and CDR2 FQNNGV. Trimming removed 1 base at V and 7 bases at J, with 10 bases between. The CDR3 has 13 residues. The CDR3 DNA reads TGTGCCAGCAGCTTAGCGGGGAGGAGTGAAGCTTTCTTT. Its protein product is CASSLAGRSEAFF.

This clonotype appeared a few times. The chain employs TRBV6-2 or TRBV6-3 and TRBJ2-3, with a tentative D call TRBD2 (6 bases). The germline gives CDR1 MNHEY, CDR2 SVGEGT. This CDR3 is 15 amino acids long. V lost 7 bases, J lost 2 bases, and 16 bases lay in between. The DNA of the CDR3 is TGTGCCAGCAATTGGTACGGGAGTAACACAGATACGCAGTATTTT. It encodes CASNWYGSNTDTQYF.

This rearrangement joins TRBV7-3 to TRBJ2-2; TRBD2 might be the D (5 bases). V lost 2 bases to trimming and J lost 6 bases, with 10 bases between them. This CDR3 has 14 residues. From germline, CDR1 is SGHTA and CDR2 FQGTGA. CDR3 sequence: CASSLSQRSGELFF. The CDR3 nucleotides read TGTGCCAGCAGCTTATCCCAGCGGTCCGGGGAGCTGTTTTTT.

The chain combines TRBV20-1 with TRBJ1-1, with TRBD1 identical over 7 bases. CDR3 length: 14 amino acids. Germline V gives CDR1 DFQATT, CDR2 SNEGSKA (reference sequence). CDR3 sequence: CSTGVRGLNTEAFF. The CDR3 DNA is TGCAGCACGGGGGTCAGGGGGTTGAACACTGAAGCTTTCTTT.

The rearrangement joins TRBV5-1 to TRBJ1-4; D unresolved. The CDR3 runs to 15 residues. Germline CDR1 reads SGHRS; CDR2 reads YFSETQ. V dropped 4 bases and J dropped 4 bases, with 14 bases sitting between them. CDR3 DNA sequence: TGCGCCAGCAGCGACCAAGGGCGGGGTAATGAAAAACTGTTTTTT. It yields the protein CASSDQGRGNEKLFF.

The J gene is TRBJ1-1, the V gene TRBV11-1; D unresolved. The CDR3 length is 13 residues. The ends were cut back, 1 base at V and 3 bases at J, with 6 bases in the middle. Per germline, CDR1 SGHAT and CDR2 FQDESV (reference sequence). The CDR3 spells CASSLDRHTEAFF. In DNA, the CDR3 is TGTGCCAGCAGCTTAGACCGTCACACTGAAGCTTTCTTT. The full variable domain, in which reference TRBV11-1 and TRBJ1-1 provide the parts outside the CDR3, is EAEVAQSPRYKITEKSQAVAFWCDPISGHATLYWYRQILGQGPELLVQFQDESVVDDSQLPKDRFSAERLKGVDSTLKIQPAELGDSAMYLCASSLDRHTEAFFGQGTRLTVV.

This clonotype was detected only a few times. This chain connects TRBV6-1 to TRBJ1-5; weak D call: TRBD1 (5 bases). CDR1 and CDR2 from the germline V gene are MNHNS and SASEGT. V shed 6 bases and J shed 7 bases, with 16 bases lying between them. There are 14 residues in the CDR3. The CDR3 bases are TGTGCCAGCAGGCAAGGACACATTCAACAGCCCCAGCATTTT. Translated, it gives CASRQGHIQQPQHF.

V is TRBV20-1 and J is TRBJ2-5, with TRBD2 matching over 10 bases. V trimming: 0 bases; J trimming: 1 base; junction bases outside the gene matches: 5. Germline V gene data show CDR1 as DFQATT and CDR2 as SNEGSKA (reference sequence). The length of the CDR3 is 16 residues. CDR3 nucleotides: TGCAGTGCTAGAGACGGGGTAGCGGGAGGCCAAGAGACCCAGTACTTC. It encodes CSARDGVAGGQETQYF.

The chain carries TRBV24-1 and TRBJ1-4; D may be TRBD1 (6 bases). This CDR3 contains 14 residues. The germline V gene has CDR1 KGHDR and CDR2 SFDVKD. The V end was cut by 6 bases, the J end by 2 bases, with 9 bases between. CDR3 residues: CATSLTGTNEKLFF. In DNA, the CDR3 is TGTGCCACCAGTTTAACAGGGACTAATGAAAAACTGTTTTTT.

The V gene is TRBV6-1, the J gene TRBJ2-7; the match to TRBD1 covers 7 bases. The ends lost 6 bases at V and 1 base at J; junction bases unmatched: 6. This CDR3 has 14 residues. CDR1 is MNHNS and CDR2 is SASEGT in the germline V gene. The CDR3 DNA follows: TGTGCCAGCAGATTCACAGGGGCGTCCTACGAGCAGTACTTC. Translation: CASRFTGASYEQYF.

This clonotype showed up just once. The J gene is TRBJ1-4, the V gene TRBV6-4, with 9 bases aligning to TRBD1. Per the germline V gene, CDR1 is MRHNA and CDR2 is SNTAGT. Trimming took 6 bases from V and 4 from J; bases not matched to a gene: 12. CDR3 length: 17 amino acids. CDR3 sequence: CASRDRDRAYGNEKLFF. For the CDR3, the DNA is TGTGCCAGCAGGGACCGGGACAGGGCGTATGGTAATGAAAAACTGTTTTTT.

This clonotype has a handful of counts. This chain joins TRBV29-1 and TRBJ2-7; the D gene is possibly TRBD1 (6 bases). CDR3 length equals 12 residues. V was shortened by 6 bases and J by 5 bases, with 14 bases between the two germline ends. The V gene's germline CDR1 is SQVTM and CDR2 ANQGSEA. The CDR3 DNA reads as TGCAGCGTGGGGGCCCAGAGGGACGAGCAGTACTTC. Encoded protein: CSVGAQRDEQYF.

CDR3: CSARPLGLAGVVDTQYF. The CDR3 DNA sequence: TGCAGTGCTAGACCCCTCGGGCTAGCGGGGGTCGTAGATACGCAGTATTTT. The J gene is TRBJ2-3, the V gene TRBV20-1; 10 nucleotides line up with TRBD2. CDR1 is DFQATT, CDR2 SNEGSKA, per germline (reference sequence). The CDR3 has 17 amino acids. J gave up 5 bases and V 2 bases, and 13 bases lay outside the gene matches.

J is TRBJ2-2 and V is TRBV11-3; possible D gene TRBD1, 6 bases. Deletions cut 6 bases from V and 0 bases from J, with 11 bases between. The CDR3 consists of 15 residues. Germline V gives CDR1 SGHNT, CDR2 YENEEA. CDR3: CASRYRTANTGELFF. The CDR3 bases are TGTGCCAGCAGGTACCGGACAGCGAACACCGGGGAGCTGTTTTTT. Looking up the rest from reference TRBV11-3 and TRBJ2-2 gives the full variable domain: EAGVVQSPRYKIIEKKQPVAFWCNPISGHNTLYWYLQNLGQGPELLIRYENEEAVDDSQLPKDRFSAERLKGVDSTLKIQPAELGDSAVYLCASRYRTANTGELFFGEGSRLTVL.

V is TRBV6-2 or TRBV6-3 and J is TRBJ2-2; 10 positions match TRBD1. CDR3 length: 16 amino acids. J was trimmed by 3 bases and V by 5 bases; bases with no gene match: 6. Germline values: CDR1 MNHEY, CDR2 SVGEGT. Here the CDR3 DNA reads TGTGCCAGCAGTCAACTCGGGACAGGGGACACCGGGGAGCTGTTTTTT. Amino acid sequence: CASSQLGTGDTGELFF.

This clonotype showed up just once. The V and J genes are TRBV20-1 and TRBJ1-1; D gene ambiguous. Per germline, CDR1 DFQATT and CDR2 SNEGSKA (reference sequence). The CDR3 has 11 residues. Deletions cut 6 bases from V and 1 base from J, with 6 bases between. The CDR3 here is CSAGPNTEAFF. CDR3 in DNA: TGCAGTGCCGGGCCGAACACTGAAGCTTTCTTT.

The gene calls are TRBV28 and TRBJ1-1, with 8 bases identical to TRBD1. Per germline, CDR1 MDHEN and CDR2 SYDVKM. After removal of 8 bases from V and 4 bases from J, the junction contained 9 bases not matched to a gene. The CDR3 extends over 14 amino acids. The CDR3: CASVETGVATEAFF. The CDR3 DNA sequence: TGTGCCAGCGTTGAGACAGGGGTAGCCACTGAAGCTTTCTTT.

This chain links TRBV6-5 with TRBJ1-5, with TRBD1 as a possible D gene (6 bases). The CDR3 runs 16 residues. Germline CDR1 and CDR2: MNHEY and SVGAGI. Trimming cost V 0 bases and J 1 base, with 10 bases left between them. CDR3 amino acids: CASSYSGAASNQPQHF. DNA of the CDR3: TGTGCCAGCAGTTACTCGGGGGCGGCGAGCAATCAGCCCCAGCATTTT.